This TCR beta chain appears in the sequencing data of a study of T cell responses to AZD1222 COVID-19 vaccine. General study findings and limits: Epitopes outside B.1.351 and B.1.1.7 mutated regions reportedly drew nearly half of spike TCRs. Seropositive status at baseline applied to only a handful of AZD1222 recipients. Sampled repertoires all dated from after the peak T cell response.

This clone has only a few counts. Its target is unknown. The CDR3 sequence is 17 residues long. Germline V CDR1 and CDR2: SNHLY, FYNNEI. J lost 0 bases, V lost 5 bases, and 10 bases had no gene match. Second doses were pooled across both intervals (about 4 or about 12 weeks). Using immunoSEQ multiplex PCR, the repertoire was profiled, and TCRdb retains in-frame clones only, with some absent. The repertoire holds some 140,000 clones, with 80% to 95% as singletons. The clonotype comes from an adult who received the AZD1222 COVID-19 vaccine. This material consisted of peripheral blood, taken 28 days after the second AZD1222 dose. The chain combines TRBV2 with TRBJ2-1, with TRBD1 identical over 7 bases. CDR3 sequence: CASSYPTGQSSYNEQFF. The CDR3 DNA is TGTGCCAGCAGTTACCCTACGGGACAGAGCTCCTACAATGAGCAGTTCTTC.